A single sample gave rise to the 28 T cell receptor beta chains below, sequenced in a study of technical replicates of blood from a handful of donors. Clones were read by immunoSEQ multiplex PCR, and TCRdb kept only the in-frame ones, dropping some. The table records about 97,000 clones, roughly 95% of them present only once. The sequenced sample was T cells isolated from PBMCs. These receptors all stem from a human donor in good health.

V is TRBV6-1 and J is TRBJ2-5; TRBD2 matches 10 bases. Unmatched junction bases numbered 11, after V lost 4 bases and J lost 6 bases. CDR3 size: 16 residues. Looked up from germline, CDR1 is MNHNS and CDR2 is SASEGT. CDR3 in DNA: TGTGCCAGCAGTGTGGCAAGGGCTAGCGGGAGTAAGACCCAGTACTTC. It translates to CASSVARASGSKTQYF.

The chain employs TRBV5-1 and TRBJ2-1; 10 bases agree with TRBD2. Germline V CDR1 and CDR2: SGHRS, YFSETQ. This CDR3 has 15 amino acids. V was clipped by 4 bases and J by 4 bases; unmatched bases: 5. This CDR3 is CASSPSGGEYNEQFF. The CDR3 nucleotides are TGCGCCAGCAGCCCTAGCGGGGGAGAGTACAATGAGCAGTTCTTC.

The chain is built from TRBV11-3 and TRBJ2-1, with a weak D call TRBD1 (5 bases). V gave up 5 bases and J gave up 15 bases, with 17 bases separating them. The CDR3 contains 12 residues. Germline V lookup: CDR1 SGHNT, CDR2 YENEEA. CDR3 DNA sequence: TGTGCCAGCAGCCCCACAGGCCCCCTCACGTTCTTC. Protein sequence: CASSPTGPLTFF.

The chain has TRBV10-3 and TRBJ2-1; 8 nucleotides match TRBD2. V dropped 6 bases and J dropped 1; count of bases not matched to a gene: 5. The CDR3 loop spans 15 amino acids. Germline CDR1 is ENHRY and CDR2 is SYGVKD. The CDR3 is CAIRDAGGSYNEQFF. CDR3 DNA: TGTGCCATCAGGGACGCGGGAGGTTCCTACAATGAGCAGTTCTTC.

The gene calls are TRBV5-4 and TRBJ1-6; 11 nucleotides align to TRBD1. The V gene's germline CDR1 is SGHNT and CDR2 YYREEE (reference sequence). The CDR3 loop spans 15 amino acids. J was trimmed by 7 bases and V by 2 bases; bases with no gene match: 2. The CDR3 bases are TGTGCCAGCAGCTTTGGGGACAGGGGGAATTCACCCCTCCACTTT. Protein product: CASSFGDRGNSPLHF.

The chain links TRBV11-3 to TRBJ1-2; D gene unclear. V was cut by 0 bases and J by 6 bases, with 8 bases left in between. In germline, CDR1 is SGHNT, CDR2 YENEEA. This CDR3 has 13 residues. The DNA of the CDR3 is TGTGCCAGCAGCTTAGAGGCAGTGGATGGCTACACCTTC. Protein product: CASSLEAVDGYTF.

The chain is built from TRBV7-2 and TRBJ1-5; D is unresolved. Trimming removed 5 bases at V and 7 bases at J, with 12 bases between. Germline lookup yields CDR1 SGHTA and CDR2 FQGNSA. The length of the CDR3 is 13 residues. The CDR3: CASSQESIQPQHF. CDR3 nucleotide sequence: TGTGCCAGCAGCCAGGAATCTATACAGCCCCAGCATTTT.

Written as DNA, the CDR3 is TGTGCCAGCAGCGATGGGGGCAGCTACGAGCAGTACTTC. Protein product: CASSDGGSYEQYF. This chain links TRBV9 with TRBJ2-7, with D possibly being TRBD1 (6 bases). Trimming pared 3 bases from V and 3 bases from J, leaving 10 bases between. This CDR3 spans 13 amino acids. The germline V gene has CDR1 SGDLS and CDR2 YYNGEE.

The chain has TRBV6-6 and TRBJ1-4, with 7 bases that match TRBD1. Trimming took 4 bases from V and 7 from J; bases not matched to a gene: 9. In germline, CDR1 is MNHNY, CDR2 SVGAGI (reference sequence). The CDR3 sequence is 15 residues long. The CDR3 sequence is CASSSDRELPEKLFF. For the CDR3, the DNA is TGTGCCAGCAGTTCCGACAGGGAACTCCCTGAAAAACTGTTTTTT.

The rearrangement uses TRBV5-1 and TRBJ2-3; possible D gene TRBD2, 6 bases. CDR1 and CDR2 from the germline V gene are SGHRS and YFSETQ. The CDR3 is 16 residues long. V lost 0 bases and J lost 2, with 13 bases in between. CDR3 loop: CASSLAPGLNTDTQYF. The CDR3 bases are TGCGCCAGCAGCTTGGCTCCGGGACTCAACACAGATACGCAGTATTTT.

The chain couples TRBV28 to TRBJ1-2, with 11 bases identical to TRBD1. The CDR3 totals 15 residues. J was trimmed by 5 bases and V by 5 bases; bases with no gene match: 7. Germline V gene sequence: CDR1 MDHEN, CDR2 SYDVKM. The CDR3 reads CASSLGQGAWYGYTF. CDR3 DNA sequence: TGTGCCAGCAGTCTAGGACAGGGGGCTTGGTATGGCTACACCTTC.

The chain uses TRBV9 and TRBJ1-5, with D unclear. V lost 3 bases to trimming and J lost 9 bases, with 10 bases between them. The CDR3 length is 12 residues. CDR1 and CDR2 (germline): SGDLS, YYNGEE. The CDR3 loop reads CASSADTRPQHF. CDR3 DNA: TGTGCCAGCAGCGCTGATACACGGCCCCAGCATTTT.

The chain links TRBV11-3 to TRBJ1-2; the D gene is possibly TRBD1 (5 bases). The CDR3 sequence is 14 residues long. V was trimmed by 1 base and J by 4 bases, leaving 10 bases between them. CDR1 SGHNT and CDR2 YENEEA come from the germline V gene. For the CDR3, the DNA is TGTGCCAGCAGCTTAGGACAGCCGAGCTATGGCTACACCTTC. Translated, it gives CASSLGQPSYGYTF.

The V gene is TRBV5-4, the J gene TRBJ1-2; TRBD1 agrees at 12 bases. CDR1 and CDR2 (germline): SGHNT, YYREEE (reference sequence). This CDR3 has 15 residues. V lost 3 bases, J lost 7 bases, and 7 bases stayed unmatched. CDR3 protein: CASSYSGTGGLGYTF. The CDR3 DNA reads as TGTGCCAGCAGCTACTCCGGGACAGGGGGCCTTGGCTACACCTTC.

This chain links TRBV10-3 with TRBJ2-3; TRBD2 matches at 10 bases. Unmatched junction bases numbered 22, after V lost 7 bases and J lost 0 bases. Germline CDR1 ENHRY, CDR2 SYGVKD. The CDR3 loop spans 21 amino acids. The CDR3 region is CAITPVAVFLAGDRSTDTQYF. The CDR3 DNA reads as TGTGCCATCACCCCAGTTGCAGTTTTCCTAGCGGGAGACCGGAGCACAGATACGCAGTATTTT.

This clone was detected only a few times. This chain connects TRBV28 to TRBJ1-5; D is perhaps TRBD1 (6 bases). Trimming took 5 bases from V and 8 from J, leaving 16 bases between them. The CDR3 runs to 14 residues. Germline-derived CDR1 and CDR2 are MDHEN and SYDVKM. CDR3 region: CASSPGEGSKPQHF. DNA for the CDR3: TGTGCCAGCAGTCCAGGGGAGGGGAGCAAGCCCCAGCATTTT.

This chain uses TRBV7-6 with TRBJ2-5, with 8 bases matching TRBD2. In germline, CDR1 is SGHVS, CDR2 FNYEAQ. The CDR3 is made up of 14 amino acids. Trimming at V came to 6 bases and at J to 4 bases, leaving 7 bases not matched to a gene. The CDR3 nucleotides read TGTGCCAGCAGTATAGAGCGGGAGTTAGAGACCCAGTACTTC. Protein: CASSIERELETQYF.

This clone occurred once. This sequence joins TRBV27 and TRBJ2-1; 12 bases fit TRBD2. The length of the CDR3 is 18 residues. Germline-derived CDR1 and CDR2 are MNHEY and SMNVEV (reference sequence). The V and J ends lost 1 base and 0 bases, in that order; junction bases with no gene match: 4. The CDR3 DNA sequence: TGTGCCAGCAGTTTATTCCTAGCGGGAGGGAGCTCCTACAATGAGCAGTTCTTC. It codes for CASSLFLAGGSSYNEQFF.

The gene calls are TRBV28 and TRBJ2-5; TRBD1 agrees at 8 bases. There are 12 residues in the CDR3. Germline V gene data show CDR1 as MDHEN and CDR2 as SYDVKM. With 8 bases clipped from V and 5 bases from J, the junction kept 4 bases outside the gene matches. DNA of the CDR3: TGTGCCAGCGCAGGGGGCAGGGAGACCCAGTACTTC. Translation: CASAGGRETQYF.

The V gene is TRBV5-1, the J gene TRBJ2-6; perhaps TRBD1 as D (6 bases). The V gene's germline CDR1 is SGHRS and CDR2 YFSETQ. V lost 2 bases to trimming and J lost 0 bases, with 6 bases between them. There are 15 residues in the CDR3. This chain's CDR3 is CASSLQGSGANVLTF. CDR3 bases: TGCGCCAGCAGCTTACAGGGCTCTGGGGCCAACGTCCTGACTTTC. Based on the CDR3 plus reference TRBV5-1 and TRBJ2-6, the full variable domain is KAGVTQTPRYLIKTRGQQVTLSCSPISGHRSVSWYQQTPGQGLQFLFEYFSETQRNKGNFPGRFSGRQFSNSRSEMNVSTLELGDSALYLCASSLQGSGANVLTFGAGSRLTVL.

The chain employs TRBV7-7 and TRBJ1-3; perhaps TRBD1 as D (6 bases). The CDR3 has 14 residues. The ends were cut back, 5 bases at V and 1 base at J, with 9 bases in the middle. The germline V gene encodes CDR1 SSHAT and CDR2 FNYEAQ (reference sequence). CDR3 bases: TGTGCCAGCAGCCCGACAGGTTCTGGAAACACCATATATTTT. It codes for CASSPTGSGNTIYF. Drawing the rest from reference TRBV7-7 and TRBJ1-3, the complete variable domain is GAGVSQSPRYKVTKRGQDVTLRCDPISSHATLYWYQQALGQGPEFLTYFNYEAQPDKSGLPSDRFSAERPEGSISTLTIQRTEQRDSAMYRCASSPTGSGNTIYFGEGSWLTVV.

V gene TRBV27 combines with J gene TRBJ1-5; 7 bases are shared with TRBD1. The CDR3 is made up of 15 amino acids. Trimming cost V 4 bases and J 0 bases; bases outside gene matches: 3. Germline V gene sequence: CDR1 MNHEY, CDR2 SMNVEV (reference sequence). The CDR3 DNA sequence: TGTGCCAGCAGTTCCGGGACAGCTAGCAATCAGCCCCAGCATTTT. Its translation: CASSSGTASNQPQHF.

This chain connects TRBV7-8 to TRBJ2-7; the D is unclear. CDR1 SGHVS and CDR2 FQNEAQ come from the germline V gene. V gave up 1 base and J gave up 5 bases, with 9 bases separating them. The CDR3 loop spans 13 amino acids. The DNA for the CDR3 is TGTGCCAGCAGCTTAGGAGGTAGGAACGAGCAGTACTTC. It encodes CASSLGGRNEQYF.

This rearrangement joins TRBV19 to TRBJ1-5; possible D gene TRBD1, 5 bases. Trimming shortened V by 7 bases and J by 0 bases, and 13 bases separated the two germline ends. Per germline, CDR1 LNHDA and CDR2 SQIVND (reference sequence). The CDR3 has 15 amino acids. The CDR3 is CASTKDSYSNQPQHF. The CDR3, as DNA: TGTGCCAGTACCAAAGACAGCTATAGCAATCAGCCCCAGCATTTT.

This rearrangement joins TRBV5-8 to TRBJ1-1; D possibly corresponds to TRBD1 (6 bases). The CDR3 runs 11 residues. Looked up from germline, CDR1 is SGHTS and CDR2 is YDEGEE. V lost 1 base, J lost 10 bases, and 8 bases lay in between. The CDR3 loop is CASSLRGGAFF. The CDR3, as DNA: TGTGCCAGCAGCTTGAGGGGGGGAGCTTTCTTT.

This chain joins TRBV9 and TRBJ2-1; 11 bases are shared with TRBD2. The CDR3 runs to 16 residues. With 4 bases clipped from V and 8 bases from J, the junction kept 11 bases outside the gene matches. Germline-derived CDR1 and CDR2 are SGDLS and YYNGEE. Written as DNA, the CDR3 is TGTGCCAGCAGCCCAACACTAGCGGGAGTCGGGGATGAGCAGTTCTTC. This sequence encodes CASSPTLAGVGDEQFF.

This CDR3 is CASSTSREGRNEQFF. In DNA form, the CDR3 reads TGTGCCAGCAGTACTAGCCGGGAGGGCCGGAATGAGCAGTTCTTC. V usage is TRBV6-5 and J usage is TRBJ2-1; 8 bases match TRBD2. Looked up from germline, CDR1 is MNHEY and CDR2 is SVGAGI. V was clipped by 5 bases and J by 7 bases; unmatched bases: 10. The CDR3 sequence is 15 residues long.

This chain links TRBV5-1 with TRBJ2-5; D perhaps matches TRBD1 (5 bases). The CDR3 totals 15 residues. Germline CDR1 reads SGHRS; CDR2 reads YFSETQ. Trimming removed 0 bases at V and 0 bases at J, with 9 bases between. CDR3 bases: TGCGCCAGCAGCTTGGTGACAGAGTACCAAGAGACCCAGTACTTC. Its translation: CASSLVTEYQETQYF.